The clone carrying this T cell receptor beta chain has only a few counts. Its antigen is currently unknown. Template switching (which added a universal primer site) was used, and cDNA carried unique molecular identifiers. From the 5' RACE reads, TCRdb called clonotypes with MiXCR, one entry per CDR3 protein. This sample has 450,000 or so distinct CDR3 sequences, with 14% found just once. The source of the sample is a study of identical twins. The germline V gene encodes CDR1 SGHTA and CDR2 FQGNSA. The CDR3 sequence is 15 residues long. Trimming took off 5 bases at V and 6 bases at J, with 18 bases between the two ends. Points from the study as a whole: Twin pairs had excess sharing that was weaker in beta out-of-frame sequences.

The same data also contributed to another study, on yellow fever vaccine responses in identical twins.

This sequence joins TRBV7-2 and TRBJ2-3, with a possible D match to TRBD2 (5 bases). Sequencing was performed on CD4+ T cells sorted from blood. The TCR sequence derives from a woman aged 18 to 35 in good health. This CDR3 is CASSPPWAGVDTQYF. CDR3 sequence (DNA): TGTGCCAGCAGCCCCCCGTGGGCGGGCGTGGATACGCAGTATTTT.